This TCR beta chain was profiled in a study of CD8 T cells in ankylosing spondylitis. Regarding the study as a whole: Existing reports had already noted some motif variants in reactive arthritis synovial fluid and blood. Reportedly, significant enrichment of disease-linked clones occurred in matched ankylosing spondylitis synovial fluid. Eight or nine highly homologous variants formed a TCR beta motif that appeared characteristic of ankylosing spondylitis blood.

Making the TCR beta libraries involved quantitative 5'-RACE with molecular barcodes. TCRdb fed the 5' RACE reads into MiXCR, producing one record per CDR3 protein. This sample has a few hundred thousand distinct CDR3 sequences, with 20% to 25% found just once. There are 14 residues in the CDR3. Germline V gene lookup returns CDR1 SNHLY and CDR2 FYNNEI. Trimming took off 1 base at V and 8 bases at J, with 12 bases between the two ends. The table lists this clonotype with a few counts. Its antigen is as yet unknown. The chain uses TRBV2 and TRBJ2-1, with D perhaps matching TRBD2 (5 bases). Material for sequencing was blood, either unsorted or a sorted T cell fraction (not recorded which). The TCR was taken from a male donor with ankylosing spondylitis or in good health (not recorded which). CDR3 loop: CASSEGVLADEQFF. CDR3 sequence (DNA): TGTGCCAGCAGTGAAGGGGTCCTAGCCGATGAGCAGTTCTTC.